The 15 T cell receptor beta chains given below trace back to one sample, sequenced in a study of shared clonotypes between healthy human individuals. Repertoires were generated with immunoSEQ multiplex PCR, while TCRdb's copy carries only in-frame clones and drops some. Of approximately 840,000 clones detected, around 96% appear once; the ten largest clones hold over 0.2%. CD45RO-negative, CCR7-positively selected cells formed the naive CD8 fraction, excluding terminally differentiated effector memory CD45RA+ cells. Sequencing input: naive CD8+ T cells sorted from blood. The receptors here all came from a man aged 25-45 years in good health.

The CDR3, as DNA: TGTGCCAGCGTAGTAGCGGCCTACGAGCAGTACTTC. Its translation is CASVVAAYEQYF. The rearrangement uses TRBV2 and TRBJ2-7; D may be TRBD2 (6 bases). V was clipped by 8 bases and J by 2 bases, with 10 bases between them. Germline CDR1 is SNHLY and CDR2 is FYNNEI. CDR3 size: 12 residues.

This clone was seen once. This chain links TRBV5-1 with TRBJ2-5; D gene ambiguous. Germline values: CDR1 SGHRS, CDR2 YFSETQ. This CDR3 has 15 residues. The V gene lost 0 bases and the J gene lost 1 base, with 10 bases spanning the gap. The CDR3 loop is CASSLAGRPQETQYF. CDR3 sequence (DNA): TGCGCCAGCAGCTTGGCCGGGCGCCCCCAAGAGACCCAGTACTTC.

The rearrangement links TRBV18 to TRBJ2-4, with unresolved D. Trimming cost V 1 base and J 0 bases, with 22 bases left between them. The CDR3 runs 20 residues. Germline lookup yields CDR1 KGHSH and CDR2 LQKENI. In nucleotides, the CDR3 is TGTGCCAGCTCACCACGGTCTCAACTTGCCACCCAACTAGCCAAAAACATTCAGTACTTC. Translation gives CASSPRSQLATQLAKNIQYF. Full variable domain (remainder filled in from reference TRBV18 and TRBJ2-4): NAGVMQNPRHLVRRRGQEARLRCSPMKGHSHVYWYRQLPEEGLKFMVYLQKENIIDESGMPKERFSAEFPKEGPSILRIQQVVRGDSAAYFCASSPRSQLATQLAKNIQYFGAGTRLSVL.

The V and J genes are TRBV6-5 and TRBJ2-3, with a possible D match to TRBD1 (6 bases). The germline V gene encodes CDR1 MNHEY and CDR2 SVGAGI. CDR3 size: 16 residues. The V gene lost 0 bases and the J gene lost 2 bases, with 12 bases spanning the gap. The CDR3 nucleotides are TGTGCCAGCAGTTACTCGGGGGCACAGACCACAGATACGCAGTATTTT. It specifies CASSYSGAQTTDTQYF.

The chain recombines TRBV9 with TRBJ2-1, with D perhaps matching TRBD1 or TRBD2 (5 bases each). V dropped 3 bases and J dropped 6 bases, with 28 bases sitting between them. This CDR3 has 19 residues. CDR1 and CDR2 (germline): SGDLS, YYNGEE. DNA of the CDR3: TGTGCCAGCAGCGATCAAGGGGACGCTACCCCTGAGCAGGGCAATGAGCAGTTCTTC. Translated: CASSDQGDATPEQGNEQFF.

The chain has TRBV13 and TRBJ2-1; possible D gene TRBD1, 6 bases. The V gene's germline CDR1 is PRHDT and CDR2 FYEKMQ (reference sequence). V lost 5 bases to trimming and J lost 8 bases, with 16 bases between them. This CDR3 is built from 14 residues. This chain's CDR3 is CASSRETGYDEQFF. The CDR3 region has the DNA TGTGCCAGCAGCAGGGAAACAGGGTATGATGAGCAGTTCTTC.

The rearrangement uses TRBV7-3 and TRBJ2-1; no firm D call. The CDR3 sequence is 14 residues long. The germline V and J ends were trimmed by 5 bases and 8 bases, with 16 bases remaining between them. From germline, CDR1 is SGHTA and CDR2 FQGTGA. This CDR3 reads CASSIGFGLDEQFF. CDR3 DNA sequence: TGTGCCAGCAGCATTGGGTTTGGTCTAGATGAGCAGTTCTTC.

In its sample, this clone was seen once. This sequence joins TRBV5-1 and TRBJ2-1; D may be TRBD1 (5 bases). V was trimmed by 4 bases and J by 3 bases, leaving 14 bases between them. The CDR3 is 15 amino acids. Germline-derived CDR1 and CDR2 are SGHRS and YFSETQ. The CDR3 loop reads CASSTARGIYNEQFF. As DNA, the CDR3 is TGCGCCAGCAGCACCGCTAGGGGTATCTACAATGAGCAGTTCTTC.

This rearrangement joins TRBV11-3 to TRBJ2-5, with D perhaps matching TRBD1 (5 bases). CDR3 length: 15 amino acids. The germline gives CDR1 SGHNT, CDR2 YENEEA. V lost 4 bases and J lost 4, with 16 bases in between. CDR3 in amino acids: CASSSTYQGSETQYF. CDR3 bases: TGTGCCAGCAGCTCCACCTATCAGGGCTCAGAGACCCAGTACTTC.

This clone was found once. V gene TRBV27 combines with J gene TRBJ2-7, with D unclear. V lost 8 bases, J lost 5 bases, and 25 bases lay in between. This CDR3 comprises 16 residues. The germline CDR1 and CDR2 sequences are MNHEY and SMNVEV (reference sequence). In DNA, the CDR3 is TGTGCCAGCCAATCCCGTCAGGCTAGAACCACTCACGAGCAGTACTTC. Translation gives CASQSRQARTTHEQYF.

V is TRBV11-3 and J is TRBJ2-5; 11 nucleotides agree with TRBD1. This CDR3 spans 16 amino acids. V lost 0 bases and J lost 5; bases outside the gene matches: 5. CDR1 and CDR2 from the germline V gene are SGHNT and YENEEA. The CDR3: CASSLDQGQGAETQYF. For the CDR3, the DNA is TGTGCCAGCAGCTTAGATCAAGGACAGGGGGCGGAGACCCAGTACTTC.

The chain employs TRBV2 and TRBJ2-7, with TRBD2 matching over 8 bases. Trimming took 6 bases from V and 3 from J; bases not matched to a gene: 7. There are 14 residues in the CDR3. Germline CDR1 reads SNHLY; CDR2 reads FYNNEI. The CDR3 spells CASSVGLVNYEQYF. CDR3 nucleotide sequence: TGTGCCAGCAGCGTGGGACTAGTGAACTACGAGCAGTACTTC.

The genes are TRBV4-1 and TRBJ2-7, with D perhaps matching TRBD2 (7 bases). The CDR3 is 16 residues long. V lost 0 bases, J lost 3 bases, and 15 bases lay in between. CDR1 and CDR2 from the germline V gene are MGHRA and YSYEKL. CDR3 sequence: CASSQDRSGGYYEQYF. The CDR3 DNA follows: TGCGCCAGCAGCCAAGATCGGTCGGGGGGCTACTACGAGCAGTACTTC.

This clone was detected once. The CDR3 DNA is TGTGCCAGCAGCGTAAAAAGCGGGAGGGTTCCCGGGGAGCTGTTTTTT. This translates into CASSVKSGRVPGELFF. This sequence joins TRBV9 and TRBJ2-2; 10 bases map to TRBD2. The germline V gene has CDR1 SGDLS and CDR2 YYNGEE. With V trimmed by 1 base and J by 6 bases, 6 bases remained unmatched. The CDR3 consists of 16 residues.

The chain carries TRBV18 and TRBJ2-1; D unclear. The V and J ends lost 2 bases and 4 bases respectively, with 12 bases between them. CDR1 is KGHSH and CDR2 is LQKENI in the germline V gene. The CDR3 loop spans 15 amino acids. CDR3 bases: TGTGCCAGCTCACCAGGCGAAACCCCATACAATGAGCAGTTCTTC. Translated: CASSPGETPYNEQFF.